The sequence of this TCR beta chain was determined in a study of regulatory T cells in long-lasting Graves disease. This clonotype was counted at least ten times. Both iRepertoire HTBI primers and Arm-PCR of CDR3 regions were used to build the TCR beta libraries. TCRdb processed the multiplex PCR reads anew with MiXCR; each CDR3 protein has one entry. The sample has approximately 390,000 distinct CDR3 sequences; roughly 16% are singletons. Losses at the gene ends were 4 bases for V and 4 bases for J; bases not matched to a gene: 6. CDR1 is SGHRS and CDR2 is YFSETQ in the germline V gene. This CDR3 is 15 amino acids long. Stated time point: newly diagnosed GD, antithyroid drugs for less than 3 months. Making the TCR library involved RNA that had been extracted from PBMCs. Per American Thyroid Association guidelines, Graves' disease was diagnosed. This same sample was also taken into another study, of T cells in Graves' hyperthyroidism and ophthalmopathy.

This sequence was found in a woman between 18 and 29 years old with Graves disease. The chain is built from TRBV5-1 and TRBJ2-2, with TRBD1 identical over 8 bases. Sequenced here: peripheral blood mononuclear cells (PBMCs), sampled at new diagnosis, from a patient treated with antithyroid drugs. CDR3 region: CASSQDRVGTGELFF. The CDR3 bases are TGCGCCAGCAGCCAGGACAGGGTGGGCACCGGGGAGCTGTTTTTT. Looking up the rest from reference TRBV5-1 and TRBJ2-2 gives the full variable domain: KAGVTQTPRYLIKTRGQQVTLSCSPISGHRSVSWYQQTPGQGLQFLFEYFSETQRNKGNFPGRFSGRQFSNSRSEMNVSTLELGDSALYLCASSQDRVGTGELFFGEGSRLTVL.